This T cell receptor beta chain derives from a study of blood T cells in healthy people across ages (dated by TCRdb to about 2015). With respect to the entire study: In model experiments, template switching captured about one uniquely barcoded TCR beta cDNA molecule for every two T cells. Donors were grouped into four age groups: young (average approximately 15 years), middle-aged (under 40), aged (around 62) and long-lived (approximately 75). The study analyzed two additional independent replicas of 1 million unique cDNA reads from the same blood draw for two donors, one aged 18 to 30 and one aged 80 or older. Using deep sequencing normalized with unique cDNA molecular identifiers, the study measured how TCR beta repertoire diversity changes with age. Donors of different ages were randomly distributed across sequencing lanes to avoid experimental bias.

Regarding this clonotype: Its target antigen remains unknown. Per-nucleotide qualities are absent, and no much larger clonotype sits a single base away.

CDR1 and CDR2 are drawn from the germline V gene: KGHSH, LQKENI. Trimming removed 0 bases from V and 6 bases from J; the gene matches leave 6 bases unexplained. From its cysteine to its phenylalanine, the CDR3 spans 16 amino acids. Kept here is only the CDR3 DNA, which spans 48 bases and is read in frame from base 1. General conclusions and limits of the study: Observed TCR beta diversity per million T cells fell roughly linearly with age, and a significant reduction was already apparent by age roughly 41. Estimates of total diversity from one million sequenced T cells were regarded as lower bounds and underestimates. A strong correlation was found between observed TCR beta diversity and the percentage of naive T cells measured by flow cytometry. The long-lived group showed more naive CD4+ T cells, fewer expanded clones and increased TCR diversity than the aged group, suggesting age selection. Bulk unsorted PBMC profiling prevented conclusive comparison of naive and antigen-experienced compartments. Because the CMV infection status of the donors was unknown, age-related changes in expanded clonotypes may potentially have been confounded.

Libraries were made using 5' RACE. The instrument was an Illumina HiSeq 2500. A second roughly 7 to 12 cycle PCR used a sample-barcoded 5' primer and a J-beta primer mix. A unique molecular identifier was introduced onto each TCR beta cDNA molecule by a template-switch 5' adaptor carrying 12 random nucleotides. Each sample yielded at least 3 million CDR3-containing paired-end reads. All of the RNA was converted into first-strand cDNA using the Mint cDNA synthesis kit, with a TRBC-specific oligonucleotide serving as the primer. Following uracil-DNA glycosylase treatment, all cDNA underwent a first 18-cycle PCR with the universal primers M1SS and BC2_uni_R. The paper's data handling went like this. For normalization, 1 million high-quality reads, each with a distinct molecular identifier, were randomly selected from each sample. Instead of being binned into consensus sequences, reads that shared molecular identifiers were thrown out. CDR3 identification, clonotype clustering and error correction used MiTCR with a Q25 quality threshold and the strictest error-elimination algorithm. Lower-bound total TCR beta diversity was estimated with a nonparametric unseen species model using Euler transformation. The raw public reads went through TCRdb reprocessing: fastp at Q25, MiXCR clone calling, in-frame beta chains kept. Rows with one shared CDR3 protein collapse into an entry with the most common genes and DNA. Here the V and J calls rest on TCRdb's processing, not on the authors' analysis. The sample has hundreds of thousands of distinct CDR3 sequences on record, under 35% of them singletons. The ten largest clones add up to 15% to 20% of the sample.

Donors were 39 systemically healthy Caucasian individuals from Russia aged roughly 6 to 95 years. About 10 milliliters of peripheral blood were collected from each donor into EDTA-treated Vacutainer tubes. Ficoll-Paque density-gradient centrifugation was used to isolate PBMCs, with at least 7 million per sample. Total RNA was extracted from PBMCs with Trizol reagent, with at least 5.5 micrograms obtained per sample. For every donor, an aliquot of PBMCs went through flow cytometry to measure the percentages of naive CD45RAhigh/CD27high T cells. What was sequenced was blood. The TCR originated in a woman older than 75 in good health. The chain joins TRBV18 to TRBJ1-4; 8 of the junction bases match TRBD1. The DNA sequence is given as TGTGCCAGCTCACCACCTGGACAGGGCGTGGATGAAAAACTGTTTTTT. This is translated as CASSPPGQGVDEKLFF.